The 30 T cell receptor beta chains listed next were all sequenced from one sample in a study of vaccination and CD4 T cells after COVID-19 (dated by TCRdb to between 2022 and 2023). The time point label, as the study defines it: late sampling 161 to 241 days after vaccination in a few convalescent patients. Library generation was performed with PCR. The data were produced on an Illumina iSeq 100. Using fastp trimming at Q25 and MiXCR clonotype assembly, TCRdb reanalyzed the public sequencing data and kept in-frame beta chains. Rows merge per CDR3 protein into single entries with the most common DNA and genes. The sample profile shows approximately 40,000 distinct CDR3 sequences; around 35% of them were found once. Roughly 6% of the sample belongs to the ten largest clones. This sample comprised CD4+ T cells from blood, obtained about 7 months after SARS-CoV-2 vaccination. The source of these receptors is a human donor who had recovered from COVID-19.

A few counts support this clonotype. The chain carries TRBV28 and TRBJ1-5, with a possible D match to TRBD1 (6 bases). Trimming removed 6 bases from V and 3 bases from J, with 12 bases in between. The germline gives CDR1 MDHEN, CDR2 SYDVKM. The CDR3 runs to 14 residues. This CDR3 is CASSPDRFNQPQHF. DNA of the CDR3: TGTGCCAGCAGCCCCGACAGGTTCAATCAGCCCCAGCATTTT.

This clonotype was detected only a few times. The V call is TRBV6-4, the J call TRBJ2-3; the match to TRBD1 covers 10 bases. This CDR3 has 15 residues. The trim removed 0 bases at V and 4 bases at J, leaving 1 base unmatched. Germline-derived CDR1 and CDR2 are MRHNA and SNTAGT. The CDR3: CASSDSGQGSDTQYF. DNA for the CDR3: TGTGCCAGCAGTGACTCGGGACAGGGGTCAGATACGCAGTATTTT.

This clonotype has only a few counts. The chain has TRBV10-1 and TRBJ1-2, with TRBD1 as a possible D gene (5 bases). Germline V CDR1 and CDR2: WNHNN, SYGVQD (reference sequence). The CDR3 contains 13 residues. The CDR3 DNA sequence: TGCGCGAAGCGGGACCGCCGACTCTATGGCTACACCTTC. Protein product: CAKRDRRLYGYTF.

This clonotype was detected only a few times. The J gene is TRBJ2-1, the V gene TRBV24-1, with 10 bases aligning to TRBD2. The length of the CDR3 is 18 residues. CDR1 and CDR2 from the germline V gene are KGHDR and SFDVKD. J lost 4 bases, V lost 3 bases, and 11 bases had no gene match. The CDR3 DNA reads TGTGCCACCAGTGATGACCCCTTCCTAGCGGGAGATTACAATGAGCAGTTCTTC. Translated, it gives CATSDDPFLAGDYNEQFF.

The V call is TRBV2, the J call TRBJ2-7, with TRBD1 matching over 9 bases. V lost 6 bases to trimming and J lost 3 bases; unmatched junction nucleotides: 0. The CDR3 is made up of 12 amino acids. Germline CDR1 and CDR2: SNHLY and FYNNEI. In nucleotides, the CDR3 is TGTGCCAGCAGGACAGGGGGCTACGAGCAGTACTTC. It is translated as CASRTGGYEQYF.

The chain carries TRBV10-1 and TRBJ2-3; D is possibly TRBD1 (5 bases). Trimming removed 0 bases from V and 4 bases from J, with 11 bases in between. Germline lookup yields CDR1 WNHNN and CDR2 SYGVQD (reference sequence). The CDR3 extends over 15 amino acids. In DNA form, the CDR3 reads TGCGCCAGCAGTGAGTCTGGGGCTGGGGCAGATACGCAGTATTTT. Its protein product is CASSESGAGADTQYF.

This clonotype was seen a few times. This rearrangement joins TRBV6-1 to TRBJ2-3; D is possibly TRBD1 (5 bases). Germline CDR1 and CDR2: MNHNS and SASEGT. V lost 6 bases and J lost 6, with 13 bases in between. CDR3 length: 13 residues. The CDR3 region is CASSRHRPDTQYF. The CDR3 bases are TGTGCCAGCAGCAGACACAGGCCCGATACGCAGTATTTT.

The V call is TRBV28, the J call TRBJ2-6; the D is unclear. The CDR3 has 12 amino acids. Germline assignment: CDR1 MDHEN and CDR2 SYDVKM. With 8 bases removed from V and 2 bases from J, the gap between germline ends came to 4 bases. The CDR3 coding sequence is TGTGCCAGCGGGCCTGGGGCCAACGTCCTGACTTTC. The encoded protein is CASGPGANVLTF.

The rearrangement links TRBV7-8 to TRBJ1-3; D gene unclear. V lost 1 base and J lost 0, with 10 bases in between. In germline, CDR1 is SGHVS, CDR2 FQNEAQ. The CDR3 runs 16 residues. The CDR3 DNA reads TGTGCCAGCAGCTTAGAGGGAGGGAGCTCTGGAAACACCATATATTTT. Its translation: CASSLEGGSSGNTIYF.

This clonotype was found a few times. The chain combines TRBV20-1 with TRBJ2-1, with 8 bases aligning to TRBD2. The CDR3 has 15 residues. Germline V gene data show CDR1 as DFQATT and CDR2 as SNEGSKA (reference sequence). With 0 bases clipped from V and 6 bases from J, the junction kept 7 bases outside the gene matches. CDR3 nucleotide sequence: TGCAGTGCTAGAGATATTAGGCGGGAGGTCAATGAGCAGTTCTTC. This sequence encodes CSARDIRREVNEQFF.

This sequence joins TRBV11-2 and TRBJ1-2; D remains ambiguous. Trimming removed 5 bases from V and 4 bases from J, with 8 bases in between. This CDR3 has 12 amino acids. The V gene's germline CDR1 is SGHAT and CDR2 FQNNGV. The chain's CDR3 is CASSRDAYGYTF. In DNA, the CDR3 is TGTGCCAGCAGCAGAGATGCCTATGGCTACACCTTC.

In this sample, this clonotype turned up a few times. CDR3 nucleotide sequence: TGTGCCAGCAGAGGCAGCCCTTCACCCCTCCACTTT. Translating it yields CASRGSPSPLHF. V is TRBV28 and J is TRBJ1-6; D not certain. Germline V CDR1 and CDR2: MDHEN, SYDVKM. The CDR3 length is 12 residues. Trimming removed 6 bases at V and 9 bases at J, with 9 bases between.

The chain employs TRBV6-1 and TRBJ2-7; maybe TRBD1 (6 bases). CDR1 MNHNS and CDR2 SASEGT come from the germline V gene. The CDR3 is made up of 13 amino acids. V was shortened by 6 bases and J by 0 bases, with 9 bases between the two germline ends. The CDR3 DNA reads TGTGCCAGCAGCCGGGACACCTCCTACGAGCAGTACTTC. It translates to CASSRDTSYEQYF.

This clonotype has just a few counts. V and J are TRBV6-1 and TRBJ1-5, with a possible D match to TRBD1 (5 bases). Germline V gene sequence: CDR1 MNHNS, CDR2 SASEGT. V was clipped by 3 bases and J by 7 bases, with 7 bases between them. This CDR3 is built from 12 residues. The CDR3: CASSDRAQPQHF. In DNA, the CDR3 is TGTGCCAGCAGTGACAGGGCCCAGCCCCAGCATTTT.

This clonotype was seen more than once but under ten times. The V call is TRBV19, the J call TRBJ2-7; D is possibly TRBD2 (6 bases). Deletions cut 7 bases from V and 7 bases from J, with 17 bases between. The germline gives CDR1 LNHDA, CDR2 SQIVND (reference sequence). This CDR3 spans 13 amino acids. The CDR3 protein is CASIRGKPLEQYF. As DNA, the CDR3 is TGTGCCAGTATCCGGGGGAAGCCGCTGGAGCAGTACTTC.

The chain carries TRBV7-9 and TRBJ1-6; perhaps TRBD1 as D (5 bases). There are 18 residues in the CDR3. Germline V CDR1 and CDR2: SEHNR, FQNEAQ (reference sequence). Trimming took off 5 bases at V and 7 bases at J, with 24 bases between the two ends. The CDR3 region has the DNA TGTGCCAGCAGCCCGCGAGGCTTTGGAGACAGATCCAATTCACCCCTCCACTTT. It encodes CASSPRGFGDRSNSPLHF.

J is TRBJ1-6 and V is TRBV6-1; TRBD1 might be the D (6 bases). This CDR3 contains 14 residues. Trimming took off 6 bases at V and 7 bases at J, with 13 bases between the two ends. Germline CDR1 MNHNS, CDR2 SASEGT. The CDR3 reads CASRQGISNSPLHF. CDR3 nucleotide sequence: TGTGCCAGCAGACAGGGAATTAGCAATTCACCCCTCCACTTT.

The V gene is TRBV12-3 or TRBV12-4, the J gene TRBJ2-3, with D unclear. This CDR3 has 14 residues. Trimming took off 6 bases at V and 0 bases at J, with 10 bases between the two ends. The CDR3 coding sequence is TGTGCCAGCAGACAGACACCTAGCACAGATACGCAGTATTTT. Its translation: CASRQTPSTDTQYF.

In its sample, this clonotype was seen a few times. The chain combines TRBV28 with TRBJ1-6; 8 positions agree with TRBD1. The CDR3 is made up of 14 amino acids. CDR1 and CDR2 from the germline V gene are MDHEN and SYDVKM. V shed 6 bases, J shed 8 bases, and the junction held 6 bases outside the gene matches. For the CDR3, the DNA is TGTGCCAGCAGGTCAGGACAGGGCTATTCACCCCTCCACTTT. It codes for CASRSGQGYSPLHF.

This clonotype has just a few counts. The chain is built from TRBV27 and TRBJ2-5, with D possibly matching TRBD2 (6 bases). V was shortened by 5 bases and J by 1 base, with 14 bases between the two germline ends. The CDR3 sequence is 15 residues long. The germline V gene has CDR1 MNHEY and CDR2 SMNVEV (reference sequence). CDR3: CASSITYGSQETQYF. In DNA form, the CDR3 reads TGTGCCAGCAGTATAACTTACGGGAGCCAAGAGACCCAGTACTTC.

This sequence joins TRBV19 and TRBJ2-3, with D possibly being TRBD1 (6 bases). The germline CDR1 and CDR2 sequences are LNHDA and SQIVND (reference sequence). The germline V and J ends were trimmed by 1 base and 0 bases, with 8 bases remaining between them. The CDR3 spans 15 residues. CDR3 residues: CASSIGGHSTDTQYF. CDR3 coding DNA: TGTGCCAGTAGTATAGGGGGACATAGCACAGATACGCAGTATTTT.

V usage is TRBV7-3 and J usage is TRBJ2-5, with D tentatively TRBD1 or TRBD2 (5 bases each). This CDR3 region has 15 residues. Germline assignment: CDR1 SGHTA and CDR2 FQGTGA. The ends were cut back, 5 bases at V and 5 bases at J, with 18 bases in the middle. The CDR3 protein is CASSATGTSGETQYF. CDR3 coding DNA: TGTGCCAGCAGCGCGACCGGGACGTCAGGGGAGACCCAGTACTTC.

This clonotype was seen only a few times. The chain links TRBV6-1 to TRBJ1-1, with D unclear. Trimming pared 6 bases from V and 10 bases from J, leaving 12 bases between. The germline gives CDR1 MNHNS, CDR2 SASEGT. The CDR3 consists of 11 residues. This CDR3 is CASRNTRRAFF. The CDR3 nucleotides read TGTGCCAGCAGGAATACACGACGAGCTTTCTTT.

The DNA of the CDR3 is TGTGCCAGTAGTATAGTGGCCAGGGCGACCGGGGAGCTGTTTTTT. This codes for CASSIVARATGELFF. The chain uses TRBV19 and TRBJ2-2; tentative D call: TRBD1 (5 bases). Germline CDR1 reads LNHDA; CDR2 reads SQIVND (reference sequence). Between the trimmed V and J ends, which lost 1 base and 5 bases, there was a span of 11 bases. This CDR3 contains 15 residues.

This chain links TRBV20-1 with TRBJ2-1, with 9 bases lining up with TRBD2. V lost 0 bases, J lost 6 bases, and 9 bases stayed unmatched. The CDR3 contains 16 residues. Germline assignment: CDR1 DFQATT and CDR2 SNEGSKA (reference sequence). The CDR3 bases are TGCAGTGCTAGAGATTTCGTGGCGGGAGGGATCAATGAGCAGTTCTTC. The encoded protein is CSARDFVAGGINEQFF.

Here the CDR3 DNA reads TGTGCCAGTAGTATGGGAACGTTGGAATACGAGGCTAACTATGGCTACACCTTC. Amino acid sequence: CASSMGTLEYEANYGYTF. The chain has TRBV19 and TRBJ1-2; no clear D. The CDR3 runs 18 residues. V lost 3 bases and J 0 bases, leaving 20 bases between the germline ends. From germline, CDR1 is LNHDA and CDR2 SQIVND (reference sequence).

The J gene is TRBJ2-1, the V gene TRBV28; D possibly corresponds to TRBD2 (6 bases). The length of the CDR3 is 17 residues. CDR1 and CDR2 from the germline V gene are MDHEN and SYDVKM. Deletions cut 4 bases from V and 6 bases from J, with 22 bases between. Here the CDR3 DNA reads TGTGCCAGCAGTTCCGGGGGACTCGACCCACACCTCAATGAGCAGTTCTTC. Amino acid sequence: CASSSGGLDPHLNEQFF.

The rearrangement joins TRBV6-5 to TRBJ2-1; 11 bases align to TRBD2. This CDR3 region has 17 residues. Germline CDR1 and CDR2: MNHEY and SVGAGI. Trimming cost V 0 bases and J 7 bases; bases outside gene matches: 8. CDR3 bases: TGTGCCAGCAGTTACTCGAGGCTAGCGGGAGGTGGGAATGAGCAGTTCTTC. As protein: CASSYSRLAGGGNEQFF.

In this sample, this clonotype turned up once. V usage is TRBV6-5 and J usage is TRBJ2-7; tentatively, D is TRBD2 (6 bases). CDR1 is MNHEY and CDR2 is SVGAGI in the germline V gene. This CDR3 region has 13 residues. V lost 6 bases to trimming and J lost 3 bases, with 12 bases between them. The CDR3 is CASSPGTYYEQYF. In DNA, the CDR3 is TGTGCCAGCAGCCCCGGGACTTACTACGAGCAGTACTTC.

This clonotype has only one observation. The V and J genes are TRBV28 and TRBJ1-2; 7 bases line up with TRBD1. Germline V gene sequence: CDR1 MDHEN, CDR2 SYDVKM. The CDR3 contains 14 residues. The V and J ends lost 3 bases and 3 bases, in that order; junction bases with no gene match: 4. The CDR3 sequence: CASSFGDSYYGYTF. The CDR3 coding sequence is TGTGCCAGCAGTTTCGGGGACAGCTACTATGGCTACACCTTC.